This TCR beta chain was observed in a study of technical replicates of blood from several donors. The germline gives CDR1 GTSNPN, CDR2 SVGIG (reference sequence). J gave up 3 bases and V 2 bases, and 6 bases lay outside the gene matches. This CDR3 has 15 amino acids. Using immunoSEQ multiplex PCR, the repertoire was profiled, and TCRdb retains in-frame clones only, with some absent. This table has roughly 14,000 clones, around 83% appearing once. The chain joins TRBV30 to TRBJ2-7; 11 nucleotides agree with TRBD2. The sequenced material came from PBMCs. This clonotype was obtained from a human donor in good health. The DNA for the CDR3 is TGTGCCTGGAGTTATGCTAGCGGGAGGCACTACGAGCAGTACTTC. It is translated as CAWSYASGRHYEQYF.